Following are 10 T cell receptor beta chains from one sample sequenced in a study of blood T cell repertoires in COVID-19. Using immunoSEQ multiplex PCR, the repertoire was profiled, and TCRdb retains in-frame clones only, with some absent. The sample lists some 100,000 clones; just over 90% were seen once. Sequencing input: peripheral blood. These TCRs come from a man aged 55 to 70 with acute or convalescent COVID-19.

The chain couples TRBV24-1 to TRBJ2-3; the match to TRBD2 covers 7 bases. Per germline, CDR1 KGHDR and CDR2 SFDVKD. Germline trimming cut 7 bases from V and 7 bases from J; bases unmatched to any gene: 13. This CDR3 is built from 15 residues. The CDR3 DNA reads TGTGCCACCAGCCAAAGCGGGGAAGGGGAGAATACGCAGTATTTT. Translating gives CATSQSGEGENTQYF.

The V call is TRBV24-1, the J call TRBJ2-3; 8 nucleotides agree with TRBD2. V shed 8 bases and J 4 bases; nucleotides not matched to a gene: 13. CDR1 and CDR2 from the germline V gene are KGHDR and SFDVKD. This CDR3 region has 16 residues. CDR3 loop: CATMGNTAGVADTQYF. CDR3 in DNA: TGTGCCACCATGGGAAACACAGCGGGAGTGGCAGATACGCAGTATTTT.

The rearrangement uses TRBV6-6 and TRBJ1-5, with D uncertain. Germline V gene data show CDR1 as MNHNY and CDR2 as SVGAGI (reference sequence). Trimming removed 5 bases from V and 5 bases from J, with 7 bases in between. The CDR3 runs to 12 residues. The CDR3: CASSPPYQPQHF. The DNA for the CDR3 is TGTGCCAGCAGTCCCCCCTATCAGCCCCAGCATTTT.

The chain couples TRBV6-4 to TRBJ2-1; TRBD2 matches at 7 bases. The CDR3 is 15 residues long. Trimming cost V 3 bases and J 10 bases; bases outside gene matches: 12. CDR1 MRHNA and CDR2 SNTAGT come from the germline V gene. The CDR3 region is CASSDSKSPLAEQFF. DNA of the CDR3: TGTGCCAGCAGTGATTCCAAATCCCCACTAGCGGAGCAGTTCTTC.

The chain employs TRBV30 and TRBJ1-1, with TRBD1 identical over 9 bases. Germline CDR1 is GTSNPN and CDR2 is SVGIG (reference sequence). The junction had 14 bases not matched to a gene; V was cut back by 2 bases and J by 4 bases. The CDR3 has 17 residues. The CDR3 reads CAWSFRRGQGLSTEAFF. DNA of the CDR3: TGTGCCTGGAGTTTCCGAAGGGGACAGGGTCTCTCCACTGAAGCTTTCTTT.

This chain joins TRBV29-1 and TRBJ2-1, with D unresolved. CDR3 length equals 14 residues. The V end lost 5 bases, the J end lost 3 bases, and 14 bases lay between the germline ends. Germline values: CDR1 SQVTM, CDR2 ANQGSEA. The CDR3 DNA follows: TGCAGCGTTCCATCCGCCATCTACTACAATGAGCAGTTCTTC. Translating gives CSVPSAIYYNEQFF.

This clone was seen only once. CDR3 sequence reads: CASSFSHGQYYGYTF. CDR3 nucleotide sequence: TGTGCCAGCAGTTTCAGTCACGGACAGTACTATGGCTACACCTTC. This chain connects TRBV27 to TRBJ1-2, with D tentatively TRBD1 (6 bases). Germline CDR1 reads MNHEY; CDR2 reads SMNVEV (reference sequence). The germline V and J ends were trimmed by 3 bases and 3 bases, with 14 bases remaining between them. This CDR3 contains 15 residues.

The CDR3 bases are TGCGCCAGCAGCCCCGGACAGGGTTCCACTGAAGCTTTCTTT. Residues: CASSPGQGSTEAFF. The rearrangement links TRBV5-1 to TRBJ1-1; 8 nucleotides align to TRBD1. Trimming took 4 bases from V and 4 from J; bases not matched to a gene: 6. The germline CDR1 and CDR2 sequences are SGHRS and YFSETQ. CDR3 length equals 14 residues.

The chain is built from TRBV5-4 and TRBJ2-5, with D unresolved. V was shortened by 3 bases and J by 1 base, with 10 bases between the two germline ends. CDR1 and CDR2 from the germline V gene are SGHNT and YYREEE (reference sequence). The CDR3 totals 14 residues. CDR3 in amino acids: CASSSLGTQETQYF. CDR3 bases: TGTGCCAGCAGCTCCCTAGGAACCCAAGAGACCCAGTACTTC.

The rearrangement joins TRBV2 to TRBJ1-4, with a tentative D call TRBD1 (5 bases). The germline V gene encodes CDR1 SNHLY and CDR2 FYNNEI. There are 17 residues in the CDR3. V lost 1 base, J lost 0 bases, and 12 bases lay in between. The CDR3 DNA reads as TGTGCCAGCAGTGAAGGGGGCAGAAACCCAACTAATGAAAAACTGTTTTTT. Translation gives CASSEGGRNPTNEKLFF. Combining the CDR3 with reference TRBV2 and TRBJ1-4 gives the whole variable domain EPEVTQTPSHQVTQMGQEVILRCVPISNHLYFYWYRQILGQKVEFLVSFYNNEISEKSEIFDDQFSVERPDGSNFTLKIRSTKLEDSAMYFCASSEGGRNPTNEKLFFGSGTQLSVL.